The rows below give T cell receptor beta chains drawn from one sample of a study of T cell repertoires and HLA-DP antigens. The protocol was immunoSEQ multiplex PCR, while the TCRdb copy is restricted to in-frame clones and leaves out a portion. The data hold some 110,000 clones, with nearly 95% observed a single time. What these receptors recognize is not known. The specimen was CD4+ T cells from PBMCs. These receptors all come from a young woman in good health and CMV-seronegative. Each CDR3 is given with its conserved first and last residue. The order of the fields is clone size, D gene, V gene, J gene, CDR3 DNA, CDR3 protein. The D gene is left open where the match is weak. Size is omitted from some rows. Given values are once, few, many or a class for expanded clones.

size: NA
D: TRBD1
V: TRBV28
J: TRBJ2-6
DNA: TGTGCCAGCAGTCTGTCACAGGGGGGCGCCTCTGGGGCCAACGTCCTGACTTTC
CDR3: CASSLSQGGASGANVLTF

size: NA
D: NA
V: TRBV5-6
J: TRBJ1-1
DNA: TGTGCCAGCAGCTTGCTGGGACACCAACAGGGGAACACTGAAGCTTTCTTT
CDR3: CASSLLGHQQGNTEAFF

size: NA
D: TRBD1
V: TRBV5-6
J: TRBJ2-2
DNA: TGTGCCAGCAGCCCCGGACAGGGCGCCGGGGAGCTGTTTTTT
CDR3: CASSPGQGAGELFF

size: NA
D: NA
V: TRBV30
J: TRBJ1-4
DNA: TGTGCCTGGAGTTTGGGCGGGGGGCGGCATGAAAAACTGTTTTTT
CDR3: CAWSLGGGRHEKLFF

size: NA
D: NA
V: TRBV7-9
J: TRBJ2-6
DNA: TGTGCCAGCAGCTCAGATACTGGGGCCAACGTCCTGACTTTC
CDR3: CASSSDTGANVLTF

size: NA
D: NA
V: TRBV19
J: TRBJ2-1
DNA: TGTGCCAGTAGTGCTACGTGGGGTTCGGGTGCTAGCGCCTACAATGAGCAGTTCTTC
CDR3: CASSATWGSGASAYNEQFF

size: NA
D: NA
V: TRBV7-9
J: TRBJ2-7
DNA: TGTGCCAGCAGCCCGGGGCGAGTCAAAAGCTCCTACGAGCAGTACTTC
CDR3: CASSPGRVKSSYEQYF

size: once
D: NA
V: TRBV28
J: TRBJ1-1
DNA: TGTGCCAGCAGCTCATCGAACACTGAAGCTTTCTTT
CDR3: CASSSSNTEAFF

size: NA
D: TRBD1
V: TRBV23-1
J: TRBJ1-1
DNA: TGCGCCAGCAGTCAAGATTCGACAGGGAATAGTTCCCTCCCCAGGAACACTGAAGCTTTCTTT
CDR3: CASSQDSTGNSSLPRNTEAFF

size: NA
D: NA
V: TRBV19
J: TRBJ1-2
DNA: TGTGCCAGTAGTGACGGACAGTTTAACTATGGCTACACCTTC
CDR3: CASSDGQFNYGYTF

size: NA
D: TRBD1
V: TRBV11-2
J: TRBJ1-3
DNA: TGTGCCAGCAGCTACTTACCGGGACAGGGGGGATTTACGTTT
CDR3: CASSYLPGQGGFTF

size: NA
D: NA
V: TRBV28
J: TRBJ1-2
DNA: TGTGCCAGCAGTTTTCGAAACAGGGTAGGCTACACCTTC
CDR3: CASSFRNRVGYTF

size: NA
D: TRBD1
V: TRBV18
J: TRBJ1-1
DNA: TGTGCCAGCTCACCTATACCGGGACAGGAAGCTTTCTTT
CDR3: CASSPIPGQEAFF

size: NA
D: NA
V: TRBV7-6
J: TRBJ1-5
DNA: TGTGCCAGCAGCCCGTGGCCCCCAGCGAGCAATCAGCCCCAGCATTTT
CDR3: CASSPWPPASNQPQHF

size: NA
D: TRBD2
V: TRBV28
J: TRBJ2-7
DNA: TGTGCCAGTCCTCCTAGCGGGAGATCCTACGAGCAGTACTTC
CDR3: CASPPSGRSYEQYF

size: NA
D: TRBD1
V: TRBV19
J: TRBJ1-6
DNA: TGTGCCAGTAGTATCGGACAGGGACAGTATAATTCACCCCTCCACTTT
CDR3: CASSIGQGQYNSPLHF

size: NA
D: TRBD1
V: TRBV6-6
J: TRBJ1-3
DNA: TGTGCCAGCAGCCACCTGACAGGGGGCTTTGGAAACACCATATATTTT
CDR3: CASSHLTGGFGNTIYF

size: NA
D: TRBD2
V: TRBV19
J: TRBJ2-3
DNA: TGTGCCAGTAAAGCGGGAACGGAGCCAGATACGCAGTATTTT
CDR3: CASKAGTEPDTQYF

size: NA
D: TRBD1
V: TRBV2
J: TRBJ2-7
DNA: TGTGCCATCAACAGGGGAGCGTACGAGCAGTACTTC
CDR3: CAINRGAYEQYF